The 28 T cell receptor beta chains reported below all come from one sample, sequenced in a study of OX40 agonist ivuxolimab in advanced cancers. Using immunoSEQ multiplex PCR, the repertoire was profiled, and TCRdb retains in-frame clones only, with some absent. The sample shows about 86,000 clones, 75% to 90% of them seen only once. Sequenced here: CD4+ or CD8+ T cells sorted from blood, sampled in a trial of the OX40 agonist ivuxolimab. Receptors originate from an adult with an advanced solid tumor such as melanoma, head and neck, liver or kidney cancer.

This clone appeared a single time. The chain couples TRBV27 to TRBJ2-7; 8 nucleotides align to TRBD1. The germline gives CDR1 MNHEY, CDR2 SMNVEV (reference sequence). The junction had 6 bases not matched to a gene; V was cut back by 6 bases and J by 2 bases. This CDR3 has 14 amino acids. The CDR3: CASRPTGGAYEQYV. CDR3 nucleotide sequence: TGTGCCAGCAGGCCAACAGGGGGAGCCTACGAGCAGTACGTC.

In DNA, the CDR3 is TGTGCCAGCAGTGACCTTAGACAGGATGGGTTATTCACTGAAGCTTTCTTT. It is translated as CASSDLRQDGLFTEAFF. The rearrangement uses TRBV6-1 and TRBJ1-1; a weak D match, TRBD1 (6 bases). The V end was cut by 3 bases, the J end by 4 bases, with 21 bases between. CDR3 length: 17 residues. The germline gives CDR1 MNHNS, CDR2 SASEGT.

This clone was seen just once. In DNA, the CDR3 is TGTGCCAGCAGTGAAGCGCGGGAGCAGTACGTC. This gives the protein CASSEAREQYV. The V call is TRBV6-1, the J call TRBJ2-7; D unresolved. Trimming took 0 bases from V and 7 from J, leaving 4 bases between them. CDR1 is MNHNS and CDR2 is SASEGT in the germline V gene. The CDR3 has 11 amino acids.

The rearrangement uses TRBV9 and TRBJ2-3, with unresolved D. This CDR3 region has 14 residues. CDR1 is SGDLS, CDR2 YYNGEE, per germline. V shed 0 bases and J shed 2 bases, with 7 bases lying between them. In DNA, the CDR3 is TGTGCCAGCAGCGTAGATCTCCTCACAGATACGCAGTATTTT. Amino acids: CASSVDLLTDTQYF.

The rearrangement uses TRBV6-6 and TRBJ1-2, with a weak D call TRBD1 (5 bases). Germline CDR1 is MNHNY and CDR2 is SVGAGI (reference sequence). V was pared by 0 bases and J by 3 bases, with 14 bases between. CDR3 length: 16 amino acids. This CDR3 is CASSYSQAGTDYGYTF. The CDR3 region has the DNA TGTGCCAGCAGTTACTCGCAGGCCGGGACTGACTATGGCTACACCTTC.

The CDR3: CASSEGGPSSYNSPLHF. CDR3 nucleotide sequence: TGTGCCAGCAGTGAAGGCGGCCCCAGCTCCTATAATTCACCCCTCCACTTT. This chain joins TRBV2 and TRBJ1-6; D gene ambiguous. The CDR3 has 17 amino acids. Germline V gene lookup returns CDR1 SNHLY and CDR2 FYNNEI. V was shortened by 1 base and J by 0 bases, with 10 bases between the two germline ends.

The gene calls are TRBV30 and TRBJ1-1; D unclear. The germline V and J ends were trimmed by 3 bases and 3 bases, with 20 bases remaining between them. The CDR3 has 16 amino acids. Germline-derived CDR1 and CDR2 are GTSNPN and SVGIG (reference sequence). This chain's CDR3 is CAWSPPGPTLYTEAFF. CDR3 bases: TGTGCCTGGAGCCCACCTGGGCCAACTCTTTACACTGAAGCTTTCTTT.

CDR3 in amino acids: CASSETSGADTDTQYF. For the CDR3, the DNA is TGTGCCAGCAGTGAAACTAGCGGGGCCGACACAGATACGCAGTATTTT. The chain employs TRBV2 and TRBJ2-3; 10 bases fit TRBD2. The junction had 4 bases not matched to a gene; V was cut back by 2 bases and J by 2 bases. Per the germline V gene, CDR1 is SNHLY and CDR2 is FYNNEI. The CDR3 has 16 amino acids.

The gene calls are TRBV7-9 and TRBJ1-4, with TRBD1 matching over 11 bases. The CDR3 is made up of 19 amino acids. V shed 4 bases, J shed 0 bases, and the junction held 10 bases outside the gene matches. Germline V lookup: CDR1 SEHNR, CDR2 FQNEAQ (reference sequence). The CDR3 DNA reads TGTGCCAGCAGCTACGGACAGGGGGCGAAAATACCAACTAATGAAAAACTGTTTTTT. Translated: CASSYGQGAKIPTNEKLFF.

The chain employs TRBV28 and TRBJ2-3; D is possibly TRBD1 (5 bases). The CDR3 covers 12 residues. CDR1 and CDR2 from the germline V gene are MDHEN and SYDVKM. V lost 2 bases to trimming and J lost 6 bases, with 6 bases between them. The CDR3 loop reads CASSLPGDTQYF. The CDR3 region has the DNA TGTGCCAGCAGTTTACCAGGGGATACGCAGTATTTT.

V and J are TRBV13 and TRBJ2-5; D may correspond to TRBD1 or TRBD2 (5 bases each). Germline V gives CDR1 PRHDT, CDR2 FYEKMQ (reference sequence). The CDR3 contains 15 residues. V was shortened by 1 base and J by 5 bases, with 14 bases between the two germline ends. The CDR3 DNA reads as TGTGCCAGCAGCTTAGATATAGAGGGACGGGAGACCCAGTACTTC. Protein sequence: CASSLDIEGRETQYF.

The rearrangement joins TRBV4-3 to TRBJ2-3, with D possibly matching TRBD1 (6 bases). Germline CDR1 reads LGHNA; CDR2 reads YSLEER. V was clipped by 6 bases and J by 0 bases, with 7 bases between them. This CDR3 contains 13 residues. The CDR3 sequence: CASRGQSTDTQYF. CDR3 coding DNA: TGCGCCAGCAGAGGACAGAGCACAGATACGCAGTATTTT.

The chain recombines TRBV2 with TRBJ2-7; D possibly corresponds to TRBD1 (6 bases). The germline V and J ends were trimmed by 7 bases and 6 bases, with 16 bases remaining between them. CDR3 length: 13 amino acids. Germline lookup yields CDR1 SNHLY and CDR2 FYNNEI. The chain's CDR3 is CASIPERGSEQYV. Written as DNA, the CDR3 is TGTGCCAGCATTCCCGAAAGGGGGTCCGAGCAGTACGTC.

The rearrangement links TRBV2 to TRBJ1-2; D not resolved. V gave up 8 bases and J gave up 8 bases, with 15 bases separating them. The CDR3 is 12 amino acids. Germline-derived CDR1 and CDR2 are SNHLY and FYNNEI. The CDR3, as DNA: TGTGCCAGCCGGGTCTTCACCGGCGGCTACACCTTC. The encoded protein is CASRVFTGGYTF.

This clone was counted only a few times. The chain uses TRBV4-2 and TRBJ2-1; tentatively, D is TRBD1 (5 bases). Germline CDR1 and CDR2: LGHNA and YNFKEQ. Trimming left V 4 bases short and J 9 bases short, with 10 bases between. The CDR3 contains 12 residues. The CDR3 reads CASSPSRGEQFF. The CDR3 coding sequence is TGTGCCAGCAGCCCATCTAGGGGTGAGCAGTTCTTC.

The J gene is TRBJ1-5, the V gene TRBV18, with 7 positions matching TRBD1. There are 15 residues in the CDR3. CDR1 and CDR2 from the germline V gene are KGHSH and LQKENI. V was clipped by 4 bases and J by 3 bases; unmatched bases: 6. CDR3 amino acids: CASSRETGYNQPQHF. The CDR3, as DNA: TGTGCCAGCTCACGTGAGACAGGGTACAATCAGCCCCAGCATTTT. The variable domain in full, with the rest retrieved from reference TRBV18 and TRBJ1-5, is NAGVMQNPRHLVRRRGQEARLRCSPMKGHSHVYWYRQLPEEGLKFMVYLQKENIIDESGMPKERFSAEFPKEGPSILRIQQVVRGDSAAYFCASSRETGYNQPQHFGDGTRLSIL.

The chain links TRBV5-6 to TRBJ1-2, with 7 bases matching TRBD1. Germline-derived CDR1 and CDR2 are SGHDT and YYEEEE. With V trimmed by 2 bases and J by 2 bases, 6 bases remained unmatched. This CDR3 comprises 15 residues. This CDR3 reads CASSFRGGMNYGYTF. DNA for the CDR3: TGTGCCAGCAGCTTTAGAGGGGGCATGAACTATGGCTACACCTTC.

This rearrangement joins TRBV11-2 to TRBJ1-1; no clear D. The germline V gene has CDR1 SGHAT and CDR2 FQNNGV. V lost 2 bases and J lost 1, with 5 bases in between. This CDR3 is built from 13 residues. CDR3 DNA sequence: TGTGCCAGCAGCTTACTGGGGAACACTGAAGCTTTCTTT. Its translation is CASSLLGNTEAFF.

The chain uses TRBV28 and TRBJ1-1; D might be TRBD1 (6 bases). Germline loops: CDR1 MDHEN, CDR2 SYDVKM. The CDR3 is 15 amino acids. The V end lost 6 bases, the J end lost 6 bases, and 20 bases lay between the germline ends. The CDR3 sequence: CASRYSDRRVAEAFF. As DNA, the CDR3 is TGTGCCAGCAGGTATAGCGACAGGCGCGTGGCTGAAGCTTTCTTT.

A remark on this clone: At one of its ends the junction is not consistent with the germline gene, which may arise from a read error. This sequence joins TRBV10-3 and TRBJ1-4; the D gene is possibly TRBD1 (5 bases). In germline, CDR1 is ENHRY, CDR2 SYGVKD. The CDR3 totals 13 residues. The CDR3 region is CAINEGSGEKLFF. The DNA of the CDR3 is TGTGCCATCAATGAGGGGAGCGGTGAAAAACTGTTTTTT.

The V and J genes are TRBV7-2 and TRBJ2-7; 13 bases match TRBD2. This CDR3 has 16 amino acids. The V segment lost 3 bases and the J segment 3 bases; nucleotides outside the gene matches: 5. The germline gives CDR1 SGHTA, CDR2 FQGNSA. The DNA of the CDR3 is TGTGCCAGCAGCTTTGGGACTAGCGGGATAGGCTACGAGCAGTACTTC. It encodes CASSFGTSGIGYEQYF.

The chain employs TRBV29-1 and TRBJ2-4; 12 positions match TRBD1. CDR1 is SQVTM and CDR2 is ANQGSEA in the germline V gene. The CDR3 extends over 15 amino acids. The J segment lost 6 bases and the V segment lost 2 bases, leaving 5 bases of the junction unmatched. CDR3: CSVEPGQGAVNIQYF. CDR3 DNA: TGCAGCGTTGAACCGGGACAGGGGGCTGTAAACATTCAGTACTTC.

The rearrangement links TRBV7-8 to TRBJ2-7, with D perhaps matching TRBD1 or TRBD2 (5 bases each). Trimming stripped 2 bases from V and 0 bases from J, with 11 bases between. CDR3 length: 15 residues. The germline V gene encodes CDR1 SGHVS and CDR2 FQNEAQ. The chain's CDR3 is CASSLPGQSSYEQYF. The DNA of the CDR3 is TGTGCCAGCAGCTTACCGGGGCAGAGCTCCTACGAGCAGTACTTC.

The J gene is TRBJ1-3, the V gene TRBV30; D ambiguous. The germline V gene encodes CDR1 GTSNPN and CDR2 SVGIG (reference sequence). Trimming took 3 bases from V and 0 from J, leaving 6 bases between them. There are 13 residues in the CDR3. The CDR3 here is CAWSGGSGNTIYF. DNA for the CDR3: TGTGCCTGGAGCGGCGGCTCTGGAAACACCATATATTTT. Using reference TRBV30 and TRBJ1-3 for the parts outside the CDR3, the full variable domain is SQTIHQWPATLVQPVGSPLSLECTVEGTSNPNLYWYRQAAGRGLQLLFYSVGIGQISSEVPQNLSASRPQDRQFILSSKKLLLSDSGFYLCAWSGGSGNTIYFGEGSWLTVV.

This clone was observed many times. The chain carries TRBV29-1 and TRBJ1-1, with D unclear. Germline-derived CDR1 and CDR2 are SQVTM and ANQGSEA. This CDR3 has 11 residues. Trimming pared 7 bases from V and 5 bases from J, leaving 11 bases between. The CDR3 region is CSDFPGTEAFF. The CDR3 DNA reads TGCAGCGACTTTCCGGGGACTGAAGCTTTCTTT. The full variable domain, completed using reference TRBV29-1 and TRBJ1-1, is SAVISQKPSRDICQRGTSLTIQCQVDSQVTMMFWYRQQPGQSLTLIATANQGSEATYESGFVIDKFPISRPNLTFSTLTVSNMSPEDSSIYLCSDFPGTEAFFGQGTRLTVV.

The chain joins TRBV5-1 to TRBJ1-1; 9 bases are shared with TRBD1. The CDR3 is 13 amino acids. The V gene's germline CDR1 is SGHRS and CDR2 YFSETQ. V dropped 4 bases and J dropped 8; count of bases not matched to a gene: 6. The chain's CDR3 is CASSGQGQEEAFF. In DNA form, the CDR3 reads TGCGCCAGCAGCGGACAGGGGCAGGAGGAAGCTTTCTTT.

The CDR3 is CASSQDFRGTGELFF. DNA for the CDR3: TGCGCCAGCAGCCAAGATTTCAGAGGGACCGGGGAGCTGTTTTTT. This chain joins TRBV4-1 and TRBJ2-2, with D perhaps matching TRBD2 (5 bases). The CDR3 spans 15 residues. V was cut by 0 bases and J by 5 bases, with 10 bases left in between. Germline V gene sequence: CDR1 MGHRA, CDR2 YSYEKL.

The chain recombines TRBV19 with TRBJ1-2; a possible D gene is TRBD1 (5 bases). Trimming took off 7 bases at V and 4 bases at J, with 10 bases between the two ends. The CDR3 loop spans 12 amino acids. CDR1 is LNHDA and CDR2 is SQIVND in the germline V gene (reference sequence). CDR3 amino acids: CASTDRFYGYTF. Written as DNA, the CDR3 is TGTGCCAGTACTGACAGATTCTATGGCTACACCTTC. Full variable domain (rest looked up from reference TRBV19 and TRBJ1-2): DGGITQSPKYLFRKEGQNVTLSCEQNLNHDAMYWYRQDPGQGLRLIYYSQIVNDFQKGDIAEGYSVSREKKESFPLTVTSAQKNPTAFYLCASTDRFYGYTFGSGTRLTVV.